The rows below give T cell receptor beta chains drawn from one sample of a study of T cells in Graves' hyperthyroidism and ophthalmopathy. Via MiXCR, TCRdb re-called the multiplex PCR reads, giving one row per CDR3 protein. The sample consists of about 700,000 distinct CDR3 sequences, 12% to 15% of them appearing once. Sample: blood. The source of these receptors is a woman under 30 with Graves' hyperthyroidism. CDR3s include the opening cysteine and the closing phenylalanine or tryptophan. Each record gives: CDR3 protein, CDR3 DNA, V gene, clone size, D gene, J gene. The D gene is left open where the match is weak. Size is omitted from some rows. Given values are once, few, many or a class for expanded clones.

CASSLLDSWPRQPFF TGTGCCAGCAGTTTGCTGGACTCCTGGCCCCGGCAGCCGTTCTTC TRBV28 few - TRBJ2-1
CATSDTTGHRSYTF TGTGCCACCAGTGATACCACAGGTCATAGGAGCTACACCTTC TRBV24-1 many - TRBJ1-2
CASSSIAKNIQYF TGTGCCAGCAGCTCCATCGCCAAAAACATTCAGTACTTC TRBV11-2 few - TRBJ2-4
CASTLGQAPDGYTF TGTGCCAGCACCCTTGGACAGGCGCCTGATGGCTACACCTTC TRBV12-3/TRBV12-4 - TRBD1 TRBJ1-2
CASSQGLQGKKNTEAFF TGCGCCAGCAGCCAAGGGCTACAGGGGAAAAAGAACACTGAAGCTTTCTTT TRBV4-1 few TRBD1 TRBJ1-1
CASSPRGFNYNEQFF TGTGCCAGCAGCCCCCGGGGCTTCAATTACAATGAGCAGTTCTTC TRBV6-1 - - TRBJ2-1
CASSPPLGTSGKGLETQYF TGTGCCAGCAGTCCACCACTTGGGACTAGCGGGAAGGGACTAGAGACCCAGTACTTC TRBV12-3/TRBV12-4 many TRBD2 TRBJ2-5
CATATASGYNEQFF TGTGCCACCGCCACGGCTAGCGGGTACAATGAGCAGTTCTTC TRBV15 many TRBD2 TRBJ2-1
CASSSPTSGRDETQYF TGTGCCAGCAGCAGTCCTACTAGCGGGAGGGATGAGACCCAGTACTTC TRBV11-3 few TRBD2 TRBJ2-5
CAWSERLAGGQNIQYF TGTGCCTGGAGTGAGAGACTAGCGGGAGGACAAAACATTCAGTACTTC TRBV30 few TRBD2 TRBJ2-4
CASRLLTGRNEQFF TGTGCCAGCAGACTACTCACAGGGAGGAATGAGCAGTTCTTC TRBV11-2 few - TRBJ2-1
CSVFPQRMNEQFF TGCAGTGTCTTTCCCCAGCGTATGAATGAGCAGTTCTTC TRBV20-1 - - TRBJ2-1
CASSMGAGPEAFF TGTGCCAGTAGTATGGGGGCAGGGCCTGAAGCTTTCTTT TRBV19 - - TRBJ1-1